One sample yielded the 30 T cell receptor beta chains listed below, sequenced in a study of blood T cell repertoires in COVID-19. Generated by immunoSEQ multiplex PCR, the TCRdb table keeps only in-frame clones and is missing some. The repertoire consists of some 350,000 clones, with around 90% occurring once and the leading ten covering 6.5%. Sequencing input: peripheral blood. Every receptor here comes from a man younger than 30 with active or convalescent COVID-19.

The rearrangement joins TRBV19 to TRBJ2-7; D call uncertain. V was trimmed by 5 bases and J by 0 bases, leaving 20 bases between them. The CDR3 loop spans 17 amino acids. Looked up from germline, CDR1 is LNHDA and CDR2 is SQIVND (reference sequence). The CDR3 coding sequence is TGTGCCAGTAGTCCGCTTTTTTTGAAGAGGAGCTCCTACGAGCAGTACTTC. The encoded protein is CASSPLFLKRSSYEQYF. Complete variable domain (other parts from reference TRBV19 and TRBJ2-7): DGGITQSPKYLFRKEGQNVTLSCEQNLNHDAMYWYRQDPGQGLRLIYYSQIVNDFQKGDIAEGYSVSREKKESFPLTVTSAQKNPTAFYLCASSPLFLKRSSYEQYFGPGTRLTVT.

The chain joins TRBV4-3 to TRBJ1-2; 7 positions match TRBD1. Germline assignment: CDR1 LGHNA and CDR2 YSLEER. This CDR3 contains 16 residues. V was clipped by 0 bases and J by 4 bases; unmatched bases: 8. The CDR3 reads CASSQDMRGLVYGYTF. In nucleotides, the CDR3 is TGCGCCAGCAGCCAAGACATGAGGGGGCTCGTCTATGGCTACACCTTC.

V gene TRBV29-1 combines with J gene TRBJ2-7, with 7 nucleotides matching TRBD2. The germline gives CDR1 SQVTM, CDR2 ANQGSEA. The CDR3 is 12 amino acids. Germline trimming cut 4 bases from V and 1 base from J; bases unmatched to any gene: 1. DNA for the CDR3: TGCAGCGTTGGCGGGGGTTCCTACGAGCAGTACTTC. Translating gives CSVGGGSYEQYF.

This chain connects TRBV28 to TRBJ2-7, with 12 bases lining up with TRBD1. The V gene end was trimmed by 7 bases and the J gene end by 7 bases; junction bases not matched to a gene: 11. Germline V gives CDR1 MDHEN, CDR2 SYDVKM. The CDR3 is 15 residues long. The DNA of the CDR3 is TGTGCCAGCAACAACTACGGGACAGGGGGCTGGGAGCAGTACTTC. It codes for CASNNYGTGGWEQYF.

This chain links TRBV3-1 (or the pseudogene TRBV3-2) with TRBJ2-3; 8 nucleotides line up with TRBD2. CDR1 and CDR2 from the germline V gene are LGHDT and YNNKEL (reference sequence). The CDR3 is 16 amino acids. J lost 2 bases, V lost 3 bases, and 7 bases had no gene match. CDR3 loop: CASSHLAGPHTDTQYF. In DNA form, the CDR3 reads TGTGCCAGCAGCCACTTAGCGGGGCCTCACACAGATACGCAGTATTTT.

The CDR3 DNA reads TGTGCCAGCAGTTTAGGTTCTCCTAGGGATACGCAGTATTTT. Encoded protein: CASSLGSPRDTQYF. The rearrangement uses TRBV28 and TRBJ2-3; D is undetermined. This CDR3 is built from 14 residues. Trimming removed 2 bases at V and 6 bases at J, with 12 bases between. The germline gives CDR1 MDHEN, CDR2 SYDVKM. The full variable domain, its missing parts supplied by reference TRBV28 and TRBJ2-3, is DVKVTQSSRYLVKRTGEKVFLECVQDMDHENMFWYRQDPGLGLRLIYFSYDVKMKEKGDIPEGYSVSREKKERFSLILESASTNQTSMYLCASSLGSPRDTQYFGPGTRLTVL.

The chain carries TRBV18 and TRBJ2-1, with unresolved D. Germline V gene lookup returns CDR1 KGHSH and CDR2 LQKENI. Trimming left V 4 bases short and J 0 bases short, with 4 bases between. This CDR3 is built from 13 residues. DNA for the CDR3: TGTGCCAGCTCACAGAGCTCCTACAATGAGCAGTTCTTC. Translation gives CASSQSSYNEQFF.

This clone is a singleton in its sample. CDR3: CASSPSAGFHTGELFF. CDR3 coding DNA: TGTGCCAGCAGCCCTTCGGCAGGGTTTCACACCGGGGAGCTGTTTTTT. The chain couples TRBV6-2 or TRBV6-3 to TRBJ2-2, with TRBD1 as a possible D gene (5 bases). The CDR3 has 16 residues. Germline CDR1 is MNHEY and CDR2 is SVGEGT. With 6 bases removed from V and 3 bases from J, the gap between germline ends came to 17 bases.

The chain recombines TRBV29-1 with TRBJ1-2; 7 bases fit TRBD1. Germline V gives CDR1 SQVTM, CDR2 ANQGSEA. Trimming removed 7 bases from V and 2 bases from J; junction bases left unmatched: 10. This CDR3 has 14 residues. The chain's CDR3 is CSASRGAANYGYTF. CDR3 in DNA: TGCAGCGCCTCCAGGGGGGCGGCAAACTATGGCTACACCTTC.

J is TRBJ1-3 and V is TRBV5-5; D is uncertain. Looked up from germline, CDR1 is SGHKS and CDR2 is YYEKEE (reference sequence). Trimming left V 4 bases short and J 4 bases short, with 15 bases between. This CDR3 is built from 15 residues. CDR3 amino acids: CASSHQNTEGNTIYF. CDR3 bases: TGTGCCAGCAGCCACCAAAATACAGAAGGAAACACCATATATTTT.

V usage is TRBV5-6 and J usage is TRBJ1-6; D call uncertain. Germline lookup yields CDR1 SGHDT and CDR2 YYEEEE. Trimming cost V 4 bases and J 8 bases, with 7 bases left between them. This CDR3 is 12 amino acids long. CDR3 protein: CASSPGYSPLHF. CDR3 coding DNA: TGTGCCAGCAGCCCCGGGTATTCACCCCTCCACTTT.

The chain joins TRBV5-1 to TRBJ1-6; D may be TRBD1 (5 bases). The germline V and J ends were trimmed by 0 bases and 7 bases, with 8 bases remaining between them. The CDR3 runs 14 residues. Germline assignment: CDR1 SGHRS and CDR2 YFSETQ. This CDR3 reads CASSLAQGNSPLHF. DNA for the CDR3: TGCGCCAGCAGCTTGGCCCAGGGAAATTCACCCCTCCACTTT.

J is TRBJ2-1 and V is TRBV7-8; TRBD2 matches 7 bases. This CDR3 has 16 amino acids. The V segment lost 1 base and the J segment 4 bases; nucleotides outside the gene matches: 7. CDR1 and CDR2 (germline): SGHVS, FQNEAQ. CDR3 region: CASSLDLRERYNEQFF. CDR3 DNA: TGTGCCAGCAGCTTAGATTTGCGGGAGCGGTACAATGAGCAGTTCTTC.

This clone was observed a single time. This chain links TRBV4-3 with TRBJ1-3; D gene ambiguous. The germline gives CDR1 LGHNA, CDR2 YSLEER. CDR3 size: 19 residues. The V and J ends lost 0 bases and 0 bases respectively, with 18 bases between them. The CDR3 loop reads CASSQDWGSGLISGNTIYF. Here the CDR3 DNA reads TGCGCCAGCAGCCAAGATTGGGGTAGCGGACTGATCTCTGGAAACACCATATATTTT.

This clone was seen just once. The junction does not match germline at one end; this may be a read error. The rearrangement joins TRBV9 to TRBJ2-6; TRBD2 aligns across 8 bases. CDR3 length: 18 amino acids. CDR1 SGDLS and CDR2 YYNGEE come from the germline V gene. CDR3 region: CASSRGGFLSSGANVLTF. In nucleotides, the CDR3 is TGTGCCAGCAGTCGGGGGGGATTCCTAAGCTCTGGGGCCAACGTGCTGACTTTC.

The chain links TRBV19 to TRBJ2-1; TRBD2 aligns across 7 bases. CDR3 length equals 15 residues. With V trimmed by 3 bases and J by 10 bases, 12 bases remained unmatched. Germline values: CDR1 LNHDA, CDR2 SQIVND (reference sequence). CDR3 region: CASSITQYTGGEQFF. The CDR3 bases are TGTGCCAGTAGTATTACCCAGTACACCGGGGGGGAGCAGTTCTTC. Drawing the rest from reference TRBV19 and TRBJ2-1, the complete variable domain is DGGITQSPKYLFRKEGQNVTLSCEQNLNHDAMYWYRQDPGQGLRLIYYSQIVNDFQKGDIAEGYSVSREKKESFPLTVTSAQKNPTAFYLCASSITQYTGGEQFFGPGTRLTVL.

The chain has TRBV6-5 and TRBJ2-7; maybe TRBD2 (7 bases). Trimming removed 9 bases from V and 6 bases from J, with 21 bases in between. The CDR3 has 14 residues. Germline V lookup: CDR1 MNHEY, CDR2 SVGAGI. In DNA form, the CDR3 reads TGTGCCAGTGCGACCCTGACGGGGGGCAGCGAGCAGTACTTC. Its protein is CASATLTGGSEQYF.

The chain links TRBV28 to TRBJ1-1, with TRBD1 matching over 11 bases. CDR1 is MDHEN, CDR2 SYDVKM, per germline. The CDR3 length is 15 residues. J was trimmed by 7 bases and V by 5 bases; bases with no gene match: 9. CDR3 loop: CASSPRTGGGIEAFF. The DNA for the CDR3 is TGTGCCAGCAGTCCCAGGACAGGGGGCGGGATTGAAGCTTTCTTT.

V gene TRBV28 combines with J gene TRBJ2-1; 8 bases are a match to TRBD2. Looked up from germline, CDR1 is MDHEN and CDR2 is SYDVKM. Trimming took 5 bases from V and 2 from J; bases not matched to a gene: 2. The CDR3 runs 14 residues. CDR3 nucleotides: TGTGCCAGCAGTCTGGGACTAGCCTACAATGAGCAGTTCTTC. Translation: CASSLGLAYNEQFF.

The chain couples TRBV6-4 to TRBJ2-2, with D perhaps TRBD1 (5 bases). The ends were cut back, 6 bases at V and 4 bases at J, with 12 bases in the middle. CDR1 is MRHNA and CDR2 is SNTAGT in the germline V gene. The CDR3 spans 14 residues. The CDR3 loop reads CASSAQGGTGELFF. The CDR3 DNA reads TGTGCCAGCAGCGCTCAGGGTGGCACCGGGGAGCTGTTTTTT.

The rearrangement links TRBV7-2 to TRBJ1-4, with 7 bases identical to TRBD1. The V gene's germline CDR1 is SGHTA and CDR2 FQGNSA. CDR3 length: 16 amino acids. The trim removed 4 bases at V and 5 bases at J, leaving 10 bases unmatched. The CDR3 DNA is TGTGCCAGCAGCTCAGGGCCGGGACAGAAGAATGAAAAACTGTTTTTT. Translation: CASSSGPGQKNEKLFF.

V is TRBV6-5 and J is TRBJ1-5; 9 nucleotides align to TRBD1. Per germline, CDR1 MNHEY and CDR2 SVGAGI. V lost 4 bases, J lost 3 bases, and 4 bases stayed unmatched. The CDR3 has 15 residues. The CDR3: CASSWTGAVNQPQHF. CDR3 nucleotide sequence: TGTGCCAGCAGTTGGACAGGGGCCGTCAATCAGCCCCAGCATTTT.

V is TRBV28 and J is TRBJ1-1; weak D call: TRBD1 (6 bases). Germline values: CDR1 MDHEN, CDR2 SYDVKM. Trimming removed 5 bases at V and 1 base at J, with 11 bases between. The CDR3 runs to 14 residues. CDR3 amino acids: CASSLTTGNTEAFF. In DNA, the CDR3 is TGTGCCAGCAGTCTAACGACAGGGAACACTGAAGCTTTCTTT.

This sequence joins TRBV27 and TRBJ2-1, with D perhaps matching TRBD2 (6 bases). V shed 1 base and J shed 2 bases, with 15 bases lying between them. Germline loops: CDR1 MNHEY, CDR2 SMNVEV (reference sequence). The CDR3 totals 17 residues. CDR3 amino acids: CASSLYRRGRPYNEQFF. The CDR3 DNA follows: TGTGCCAGCAGTTTATATAGGCGGGGAAGGCCCTACAATGAGCAGTTCTTC.

The V call is TRBV21-1, the J call TRBJ2-4; TRBD1, the table's D call, lacks a check against the DNA. TRBV21-1 is designated a pseudogene. The CDR3 totals 15 residues. The CDR3 nucleotides read TGTGCCAGCAGCAAAGATCGGACAGACCGGAACATTCAGTACTTC. Protein sequence: CASSKDRTDRNIQYF.

CDR3 sequence: CSVQGASSGANVLTF. The CDR3 region has the DNA TGCAGCGTGCAGGGCGCTAGCTCTGGGGCCAACGTCCTGACTTTC. The chain carries TRBV29-1 and TRBJ2-6; a weak D match, TRBD1 (5 bases). The CDR3 covers 15 residues. V was shortened by 6 bases and J by 0 bases, with 12 bases between the two germline ends. Germline V gives CDR1 SQVTM, CDR2 ANQGSEA.

This chain uses TRBV30 with TRBJ1-5; maybe TRBD1 (6 bases). The V and J ends lost 0 bases and 5 bases respectively, with 8 bases between them. The CDR3 length is 13 residues. The germline V gene has CDR1 GTSNPN and CDR2 SVGIG (reference sequence). CDR3 region: CAWSVQGDQPQHF. CDR3 nucleotides: TGTGCCTGGAGTGTACAGGGCGATCAGCCCCAGCATTTT.

On this clone itself: The junction departs from the called germline gene at one end, perhaps through a read error. This chain links TRBV10-3 with TRBJ1-2, with D possibly matching TRBD1 (6 bases). CDR1 is ENHRY and CDR2 is SYGVKD in the germline V gene. The CDR3 contains 13 residues. CDR3 amino acids: CAIGEGGNYGYTF. Written as DNA, the CDR3 is TGTGCCATCGGTGAAGGGGGAAACTATGGCTACACCTTC.

The V call is TRBV6-5, the J call TRBJ1-1; tentative D call: TRBD1 (5 bases). CDR1 MNHEY and CDR2 SVGAGI come from the germline V gene. V gave up 7 bases and J gave up 5 bases, with 17 bases separating them. The CDR3 is made up of 14 amino acids. CDR3: CASTLGRGGTEAFF. As DNA, the CDR3 is TGTGCCAGCACCCTCGGTAGGGGAGGGACTGAAGCTTTCTTT.

This clone showed up just a few times. This chain links TRBV3-1 (or the pseudogene TRBV3-2) with TRBJ1-1, with TRBD1 matching 8 bases. The V segment lost 0 bases and the J segment 7 bases; nucleotides outside the gene matches: 13. The CDR3 length is 17 residues. Germline V gene sequence: CDR1 LGHDT, CDR2 YNNKEL (reference sequence). Here the CDR3 reads CASSQDGSRTGKGEAFF. CDR3 bases: TGTGCCAGCAGCCAAGATGGTTCTCGGACAGGGAAGGGTGAAGCTTTCTTT.